This TCR beta chain came from a study of blood T cell repertoires in COVID-19. Study details: Spain, Italy and the United States supplied samples that represented acute and convalescent COVID-19. T cells, B-cell-depleted T cells, or PBMCs provided the cDNA or gDNA that served as material.

Original methodology: Amplification with reference gene primers provided the estimates of nucleated cell counts. Produced via immunoSEQ multiplex PCR; TCRdb's table is partial and in-frame only. V, J and clone size reflect that table, while D and trimming were determined from the DNA. The sample yields 150,000 to 200,000 clones, approximately 88% seen once. This clone was seen only once. The CDR3 has 14 residues. The germline V gene encodes CDR1 SGDLS and CDR2 YYNGEE. The V end lost 0 bases, the J end lost 4 bases, and 9 bases lay between the germline ends. The V and J genes are TRBV9 and TRBJ2-3, with D possibly matching TRBD2 (6 bases). The clonotype originates from a human donor in a cohort sampled during active COVID-19. Sequencing was done on a sample of peripheral blood. This chain's CDR3 is CASSVDGGSDTQYF. CDR3 bases: TGTGCCAGCAGCGTAGATGGAGGGTCAGATACGCAGTATTTT.